This TCR beta chain stems from a study of blood T cell repertoires in COVID-19. Looking at the study overall: Sites across the United States, Italy and Spain contributed samples from acute and convalescent COVID-19.

With 6 bases removed from V and 3 bases from J, the gap between germline ends came to 4 bases. The CDR3 runs to 11 residues. Enrolled through a virtual design, the participants were between roughly 18 and 95 years of age and came from about two dozen US areas. Assay: immunoSEQ multiplex PCR; the TCRdb copy retains only in-frame clones and omits some. The sample includes a few hundred thousand clones, approximately 90% of them seen just once. The sample consisted of PBMCs or T cells enriched from blood (not recorded which). This rearrangement joins TRBV12-3 or TRBV12-4 to TRBJ2-3; D is ambiguous. The sequence was obtained from a woman aged 35 to 49 who had been exposed to COVID-19. This chain's CDR3 is CASSPTDTQYF. CDR3 coding DNA: TGTGCCAGCAGCCCTACAGATACGCAGTATTTT.